At least ten counts were recorded for the clone carrying this TCR beta chain. Its antigen is not known. This sample was included in a study of human T cells and chemical hapten exposure. Study at large: Patch testing placed 0.01% DPC on the upper back, with readings at 6 days.

Time point noted: patch test 1, 2 weeks after DPC sensitization. Treatment described: therapeutic diphenylcyclopropenone sensitization with weekly scalp DPC. Extraction yielded total RNA from whole blood (unfractionated). Individual cDNA molecules (in the library) carried attached unique molecular identifiers. TCRdb independently ran MiXCR on the RACE reads; one entry per CDR3 protein. The sample has under 450,000 distinct CDR3 sequences; 4% to 5.5% are singletons. Notes on the study in general: The number of TCRs over 1 in 1000 frequency stayed unchanged after DPC.

The origin of this receptor is a woman in her forties or fifties with alopecia areata. Some clones in this sample may be carry-over from other donors' samples. The material was whole blood, obtained in connection with sensitization to the hapten diphenylcyclopropenone (DPC).

DNA of the CDR3: TGCGCCAGCAGCTTTGGGGCGACGCAGGGTAGGCGAGAGACCCAGTACTTC. This codes for CASSFGATQGRRETQYF. This rearrangement joins TRBV5-1 to TRBJ2-5; D possibly corresponds to TRBD1 (5 bases). CDR1 and CDR2 (germline): SGHRS, YFSETQ. This CDR3 comprises 17 residues. V gave up 2 bases and J gave up 4 bases, with 21 bases separating them. Drawing the rest from reference TRBV5-1 and TRBJ2-5, the complete variable domain is KAGVTQTPRYLIKTRGQQVTLSCSPISGHRSVSWYQQTPGQGLQFLFEYFSETQRNKGNFPGRFSGRQFSNSRSEMNVSTLELGDSALYLCASSFGATQGRRETQYFGPGTRLLVL.